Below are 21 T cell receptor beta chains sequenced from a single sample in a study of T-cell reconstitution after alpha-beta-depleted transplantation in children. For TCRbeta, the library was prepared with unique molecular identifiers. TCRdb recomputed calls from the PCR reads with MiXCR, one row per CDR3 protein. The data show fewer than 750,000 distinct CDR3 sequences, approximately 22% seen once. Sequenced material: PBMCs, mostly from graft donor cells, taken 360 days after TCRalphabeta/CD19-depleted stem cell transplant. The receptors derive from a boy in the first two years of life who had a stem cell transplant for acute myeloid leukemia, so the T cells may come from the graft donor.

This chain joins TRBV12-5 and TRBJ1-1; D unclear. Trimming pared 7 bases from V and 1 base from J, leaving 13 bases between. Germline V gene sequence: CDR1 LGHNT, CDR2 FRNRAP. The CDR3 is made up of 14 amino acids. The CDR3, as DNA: TGTGCTAGTGCTCTCCAGATATCGAACACTGAAGCTTTCTTT. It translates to CASALQISNTEAFF.

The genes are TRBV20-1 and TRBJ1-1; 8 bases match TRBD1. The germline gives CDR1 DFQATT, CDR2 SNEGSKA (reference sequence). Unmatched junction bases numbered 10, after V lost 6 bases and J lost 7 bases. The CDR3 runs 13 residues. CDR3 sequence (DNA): TGCAGTGCGGTTACAGGGGGTCGCGGTGAAGCTTTCTTT. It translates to CSAVTGGRGEAFF.

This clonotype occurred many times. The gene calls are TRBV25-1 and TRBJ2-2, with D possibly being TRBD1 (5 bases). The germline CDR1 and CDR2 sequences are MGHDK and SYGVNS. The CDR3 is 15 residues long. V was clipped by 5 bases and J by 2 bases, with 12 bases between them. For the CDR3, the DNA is TGTGCCAGCAGTAATTACAGGCCAAACACCGGGGAGCTGTTTTTT. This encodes CASSNYRPNTGELFF.

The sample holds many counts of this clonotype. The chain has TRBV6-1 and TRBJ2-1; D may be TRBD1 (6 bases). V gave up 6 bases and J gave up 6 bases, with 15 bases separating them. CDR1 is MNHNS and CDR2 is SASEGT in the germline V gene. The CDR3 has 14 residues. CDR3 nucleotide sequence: TGTGCCAGCAGCCTACTGGACAGAAGCAATGAGCAGTTCTTC. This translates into CASSLLDRSNEQFF.

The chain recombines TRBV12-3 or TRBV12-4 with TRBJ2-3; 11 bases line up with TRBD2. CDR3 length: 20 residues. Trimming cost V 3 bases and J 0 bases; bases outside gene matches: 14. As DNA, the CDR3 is TGTGCCAGCAGTTTTAGTCCTAGCGGGGGGATCCTTGCTAGCACAGATACGCAGTATTTT. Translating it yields CASSFSPSGGILASTDTQYF.

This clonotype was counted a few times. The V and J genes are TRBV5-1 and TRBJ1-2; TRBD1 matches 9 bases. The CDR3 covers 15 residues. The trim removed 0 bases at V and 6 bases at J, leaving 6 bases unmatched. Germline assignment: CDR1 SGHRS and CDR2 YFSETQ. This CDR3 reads CASSLDRGRLDGYTF. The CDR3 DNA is TGCGCCAGCAGCTTGGACAGGGGGCGCCTAGATGGCTACACCTTC. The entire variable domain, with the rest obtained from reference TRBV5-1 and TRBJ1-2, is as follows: KAGVTQTPRYLIKTRGQQVTLSCSPISGHRSVSWYQQTPGQGLQFLFEYFSETQRNKGNFPGRFSGRQFSNSRSEMNVSTLELGDSALYLCASSLDRGRLDGYTFGSGTRLTVV.

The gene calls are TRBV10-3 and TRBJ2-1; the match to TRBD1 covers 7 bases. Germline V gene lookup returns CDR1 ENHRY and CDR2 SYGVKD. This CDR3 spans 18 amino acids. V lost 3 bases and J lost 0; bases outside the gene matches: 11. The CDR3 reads CAISDRLGSGGSYNEQFF. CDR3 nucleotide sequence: TGTGCCATCAGTGATCGTCTGGGATCAGGGGGCTCCTACAATGAGCAGTTCTTC.

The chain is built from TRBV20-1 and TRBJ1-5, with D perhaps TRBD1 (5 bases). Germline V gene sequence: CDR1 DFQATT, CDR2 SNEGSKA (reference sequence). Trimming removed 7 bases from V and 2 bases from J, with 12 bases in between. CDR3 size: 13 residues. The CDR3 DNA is TGCAGTGTGGGGGTCCTCGGCAATCAGCCCCAGCATTTT. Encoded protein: CSVGVLGNQPQHF.

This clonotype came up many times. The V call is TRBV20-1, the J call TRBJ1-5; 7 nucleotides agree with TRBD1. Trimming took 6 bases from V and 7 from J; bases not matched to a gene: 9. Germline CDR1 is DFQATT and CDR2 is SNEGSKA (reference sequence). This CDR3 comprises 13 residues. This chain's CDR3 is CSAREGAGQPQHF. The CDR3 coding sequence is TGCAGTGCCAGGGAGGGGGCAGGGCAGCCCCAGCATTTT.

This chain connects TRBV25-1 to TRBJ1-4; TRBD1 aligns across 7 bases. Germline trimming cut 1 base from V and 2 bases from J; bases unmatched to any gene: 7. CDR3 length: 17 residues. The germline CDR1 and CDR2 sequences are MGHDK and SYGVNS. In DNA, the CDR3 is TGTGCCAGCAGTGAATTAGGACAGGTGGCGACTAATGAAAAACTGTTTTTT. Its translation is CASSELGQVATNEKLFF.

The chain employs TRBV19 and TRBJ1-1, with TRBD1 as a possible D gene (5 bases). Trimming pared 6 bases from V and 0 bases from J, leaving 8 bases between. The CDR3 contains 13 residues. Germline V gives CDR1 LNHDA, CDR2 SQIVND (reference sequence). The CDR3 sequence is CASRGPLNTEAFF. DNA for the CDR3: TGTGCCAGTAGGGGGCCGCTGAACACTGAAGCTTTCTTT.

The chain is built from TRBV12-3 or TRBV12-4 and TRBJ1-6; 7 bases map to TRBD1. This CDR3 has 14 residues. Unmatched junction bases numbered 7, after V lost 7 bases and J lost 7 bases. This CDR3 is CASILGGRNSPLHF. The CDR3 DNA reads TGTGCCAGCATCCTAGGGGGCCGCAATTCACCCCTCCACTTT.

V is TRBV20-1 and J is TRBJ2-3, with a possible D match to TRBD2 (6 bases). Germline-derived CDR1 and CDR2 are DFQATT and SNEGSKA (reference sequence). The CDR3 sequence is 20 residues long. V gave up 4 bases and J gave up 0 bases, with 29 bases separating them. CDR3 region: CSATRGLRDRVIVSTDTQYF. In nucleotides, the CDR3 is TGCAGTGCTACTCGGGGGTTGCGGGACCGCGTAATCGTTAGCACAGATACGCAGTATTTT.

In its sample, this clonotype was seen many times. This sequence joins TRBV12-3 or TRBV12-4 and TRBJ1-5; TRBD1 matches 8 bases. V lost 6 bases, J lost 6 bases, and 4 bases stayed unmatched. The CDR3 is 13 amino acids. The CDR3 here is CASRTGAVQPQHF. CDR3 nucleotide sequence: TGTGCCAGCAGGACAGGGGCGGTTCAGCCCCAGCATTTT.

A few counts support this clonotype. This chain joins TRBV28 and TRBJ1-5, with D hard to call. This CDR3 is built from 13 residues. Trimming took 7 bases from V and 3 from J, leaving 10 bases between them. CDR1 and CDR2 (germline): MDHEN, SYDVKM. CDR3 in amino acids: CASTGMDNQPQHF. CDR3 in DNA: TGTGCCAGCACGGGTATGGACAATCAGCCCCAGCATTTT. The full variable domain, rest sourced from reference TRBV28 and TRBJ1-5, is DVKVTQSSRYLVKRTGEKVFLECVQDMDHENMFWYRQDPGLGLRLIYFSYDVKMKEKGDIPEGYSVSREKKERFSLILESASTNQTSMYLCASTGMDNQPQHFGDGTRLSIL.

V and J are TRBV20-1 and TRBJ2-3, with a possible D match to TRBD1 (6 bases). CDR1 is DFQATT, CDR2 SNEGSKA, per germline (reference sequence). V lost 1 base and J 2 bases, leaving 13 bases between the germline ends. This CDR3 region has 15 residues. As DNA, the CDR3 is TGCAGTGCTAGAGCCCTTCAGGGGTTCACAGATACGCAGTATTTT. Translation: CSARALQGFTDTQYF.

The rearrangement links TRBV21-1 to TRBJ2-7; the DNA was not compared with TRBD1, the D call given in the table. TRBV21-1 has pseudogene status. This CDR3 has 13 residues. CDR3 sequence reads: CASSSRGGGEQYV. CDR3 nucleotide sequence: TGTGCCAGCAGCTCAAGGGGCGGGGGGGAGCAGTACGTC.

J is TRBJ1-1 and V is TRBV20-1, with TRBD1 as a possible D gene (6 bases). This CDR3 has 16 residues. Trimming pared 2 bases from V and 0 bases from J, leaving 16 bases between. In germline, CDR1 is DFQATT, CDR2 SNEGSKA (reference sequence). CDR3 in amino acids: CSARTGLGSMNTEAFF. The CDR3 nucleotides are TGCAGTGCTAGAACAGGGCTAGGTTCCATGAACACTGAAGCTTTCTTT.

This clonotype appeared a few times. CDR3 residues: CASSLVTADYGYTF. The CDR3 DNA follows: TGTGCCAGCAGCTTAGTGACAGCGGACTATGGCTACACCTTC. The V and J genes are TRBV7-2 and TRBJ1-2; a weak D match, TRBD1 (5 bases). Per germline, CDR1 SGHTA and CDR2 FQGNSA. The ends were cut back, 1 base at V and 3 bases at J, with 9 bases in the middle. The CDR3 runs 14 residues.

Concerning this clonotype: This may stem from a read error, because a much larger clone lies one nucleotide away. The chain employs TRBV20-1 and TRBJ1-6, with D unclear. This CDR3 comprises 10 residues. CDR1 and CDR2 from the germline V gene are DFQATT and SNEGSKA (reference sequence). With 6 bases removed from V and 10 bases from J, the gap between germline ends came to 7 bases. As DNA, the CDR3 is TGCAGTGCCGCTGTCTCACCCCTCCACTTT. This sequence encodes CSAAVSPLHF.

The CDR3 here is CASATGPEAFF. The CDR3, as DNA: TGTGCCAGCGCGACAGGGCCTGAAGCTTTCTTT. The chain carries TRBV6-5 and TRBJ1-1, with 7 bases that match TRBD1. Germline CDR1 reads MNHEY; CDR2 reads SVGAGI. Germline trimming cut 8 bases from V and 6 bases from J; bases unmatched to any gene: 3. This CDR3 comprises 11 residues.